A selection of T cell receptor beta chains follows, all from one sample in a study of cytomegalovirus exposure and HLA in healthy donors. Some clones are missing from TCRdb's copy, which holds only in-frame ones; the method was immunoSEQ multiplex PCR. This sample carries over 150,000 clones, approximately 77% of them seen once, and the ten largest clones take around 2%. The specimen sequenced was PBMCs. These receptors were obtained from a man over 45 in good health and CMV-seropositive. The CDR3 runs from the conserved cysteine through the conserved F or W. Fields, in order: D gene, V gene, clone size, J gene, CDR3 DNA, CDR3 protein. D genes are given only for firm matches. The size of a clone is reported for some rows only, either as once, few or many, or as a class for expanded clones.

d_call: NA
v_call: TRBV13
clone_size: NA
j_call: TRBJ1-3
cdr3_nt: TGTGCCAGCAGCGGTCACCGGTCCCCCGCTGGAAACACCATATATTTT
cdr3_aa: CASSGHRSPAGNTIYF

d_call: NA
v_call: TRBV7-9
clone_size: once
j_call: TRBJ1-2
cdr3_nt: TGTGCCAGCAGCTTACCCGGGACACGGAGCTATGGCTACACCTTC
cdr3_aa: CASSLPGTRSYGYTF

d_call: NA
v_call: TRBV7-2
clone_size: NA
j_call: TRBJ2-3
cdr3_nt: TGTGCCAGCAGCTTAGCGGGGGGGCAAGATACGCAGTATTTT
cdr3_aa: CASSLAGGQDTQYF

d_call: NA
v_call: TRBV29-1
clone_size: few
j_call: TRBJ1-3
cdr3_nt: TGCAGCGTTGGTTCCGGTGGAAACACCATATATTTT
cdr3_aa: CSVGSGGNTIYF

d_call: NA
v_call: TRBV18
clone_size: NA
j_call: TRBJ1-1
cdr3_nt: TGTGCCAGCTCACCCACTCGGGACACTGAAGCTTTCTTT
cdr3_aa: CASSPTRDTEAFF

d_call: TRBD2
v_call: TRBV2
clone_size: NA
j_call: TRBJ2-5
cdr3_nt: TGTGCCAGCAGTCTAGCGGATTCCCAAGAGACCCAGTACTTC
cdr3_aa: CASSLADSQETQYF

d_call: NA
v_call: TRBV18
clone_size: NA
j_call: TRBJ2-7
cdr3_nt: TGTGCCAGCTCAACTACAGGGAGCCAAGCGCAGTACTTC
cdr3_aa: CASSTTGSQAQYF

d_call: TRBD1
v_call: TRBV4-3
clone_size: few
j_call: TRBJ1-2
cdr3_nt: TGCGCCAGCAGCCAAGTAGGGGACAGGGTATCTGCTGGCTACACCTTC
cdr3_aa: CASSQVGDRVSAGYTF

d_call: NA
v_call: TRBV9
clone_size: NA
j_call: TRBJ2-1
cdr3_nt: TGTGCCAGCAGCTCTCGGACAGAATACAATGAGCAGTTCTTC
cdr3_aa: CASSSRTEYNEQFF

d_call: NA
v_call: TRBV27
clone_size: NA
j_call: TRBJ2-7
cdr3_nt: TGTGCCAGCAGTTTTCAGGGCTTGGGCGGCGAGCAGTACTTC
cdr3_aa: CASSFQGLGGEQYF

d_call: NA
v_call: TRBV6-1
clone_size: NA
j_call: TRBJ2-3
cdr3_nt: TGTGCCAGCAGTGGGGGCTTCGGCACAGATACGCAGTATTTT
cdr3_aa: CASSGGFGTDTQYF

d_call: TRBD1
v_call: TRBV4-1
clone_size: NA
j_call: TRBJ1-5
cdr3_nt: TGCGCCAGGCTCAGGGGGATACCTGCAAGCAATCAGCCCCAGCATTTT
cdr3_aa: CARLRGIPASNQPQHF

d_call: TRBD1
v_call: TRBV9
clone_size: few
j_call: TRBJ2-2
cdr3_nt: TGTGCCAGCAGCGTAGTGGTTGGGACAGCCGGGGAGCTGTTTTTT
cdr3_aa: CASSVVVGTAGELFF

d_call: TRBD1
v_call: TRBV28
clone_size: NA
j_call: TRBJ1-1
cdr3_nt: TGTGCCAGCAGTAACGCCCCGACAGGGACGAACACTGAAGCTTTCTTT
cdr3_aa: CASSNAPTGTNTEAFF

d_call: NA
v_call: TRBV5-6
clone_size: NA
j_call: TRBJ2-3
cdr3_nt: TGTGCCAGCAGCTTGAGCCATAACACAGATACGCAGTATTTT
cdr3_aa: CASSLSHNTDTQYF

d_call: TRBD1
v_call: TRBV5-1
clone_size: NA
j_call: TRBJ1-2
cdr3_nt: TGCGCCAGCAGCTTGGATGCCGGGACAGGGGGCCCCCGCTATGGCTACACCTTC
cdr3_aa: CASSLDAGTGGPRYGYTF

d_call: TRBD1
v_call: TRBV11-2
clone_size: NA
j_call: TRBJ1-2
cdr3_nt: TGTGCCAGCAGCTTAGTCACCGGGACAGGGCATGAAGTGTTC
cdr3_aa: CASSLVTGTGHEVF

d_call: NA
v_call: TRBV5-8
clone_size: NA
j_call: TRBJ2-7
cdr3_nt: TGTGCCAGCAGCTTCGGCAGCGCCGCCTACGAGCAGTACTTC
cdr3_aa: CASSFGSAAYEQYF

d_call: NA
v_call: TRBV7-9
clone_size: NA
j_call: TRBJ1-6
cdr3_nt: TGTGCCAGCAGCGTGGCGACAGCCATCCTCCACTTT
cdr3_aa: CASSVATAILHF

d_call: TRBD1
v_call: TRBV7-9
clone_size: NA
j_call: TRBJ2-7
cdr3_nt: TGTGCCAGCAGCCCGGGACAGGGGGCCTACGAGCAGTACTTC
cdr3_aa: CASSPGQGAYEQYF

d_call: NA
v_call: TRBV18
clone_size: NA
j_call: TRBJ1-5
cdr3_nt: TGTGCCAGCTCACCAGCAGGGGTTGGCAATCAGCCCCAGCATTTT
cdr3_aa: CASSPAGVGNQPQHF

d_call: TRBD1
v_call: TRBV6-5
clone_size: few
j_call: TRBJ2-3
cdr3_nt: TGTGCCAGCAGTTACCGGGACAGGGGAACAGATACGCAGTATTTT
cdr3_aa: CASSYRDRGTDTQYF

d_call: TRBD1
v_call: TRBV6-6
clone_size: NA
j_call: TRBJ2-7
cdr3_nt: TGTGCCAGCAGTTACTCGAGAGGGGGCGCTTCCTACGAGCAGTACTTC
cdr3_aa: CASSYSRGGASYEQYF

d_call: NA
v_call: TRBV11-3
clone_size: NA
j_call: TRBJ2-7
cdr3_nt: TGTGCCAGCAGCTCAACAGGGTTGGGAACGGAGCAGTACTTC
cdr3_aa: CASSSTGLGTEQYF

d_call: TRBD2
v_call: TRBV5-3
clone_size: NA
j_call: TRBJ2-1
cdr3_nt: TGTGCCAGAAGCGTCTACGCCGGAGCGGGGGGGCAGGGTGAGCAGTTCTTC
cdr3_aa: CARSVYAGAGGQGEQFF

d_call: TRBD1
v_call: TRBV7-2
clone_size: NA
j_call: TRBJ1-2
cdr3_nt: TGTGCCAGCAGCTTAACTCTGACAGGGGGCAATGGCTACACCTTC
cdr3_aa: CASSLTLTGGNGYTF

d_call: NA
v_call: TRBV18
clone_size: NA
j_call: TRBJ1-3
cdr3_nt: TGTGCCAGTCGTAGACAGGTCCCCTCTGGAAACACCATATATTTT
cdr3_aa: CASRRQVPSGNTIYF

d_call: TRBD2
v_call: TRBV5-1
clone_size: NA
j_call: TRBJ2-7
cdr3_nt: TGCGCCAGCAGCTTGGAGTCGCGGCGGGGGGCCCCTCCATCCCATTACGAGCAGTACTTC
cdr3_aa: CASSLESRRGAPPSHYEQYF

d_call: TRBD2
v_call: TRBV7-2
clone_size: NA
j_call: TRBJ2-7
cdr3_nt: TGTGCCAGCAGCAGTAGCGGGGCCAGCTCCTACGAGCAGTACTTC
cdr3_aa: CASSSSGASSYEQYF

d_call: TRBD2
v_call: TRBV27
clone_size: NA
j_call: TRBJ2-2
cdr3_nt: TGTGCCAGCAGTTTAGGGCGGGGGGGCCAGGAGCTGTTTTTT
cdr3_aa: CASSLGRGGQELFF

d_call: NA
v_call: TRBV20-1
clone_size: NA
j_call: TRBJ2-7
cdr3_nt: TGCAGTGCTAGCAGGGTCTACGAGCAGTACTTC
cdr3_aa: CSASRVYEQYF

d_call: NA
v_call: TRBV5-5
clone_size: NA
j_call: TRBJ1-2
cdr3_nt: TGTGCCAGCAGCTTACTCGATACAGGGAGCGGAGGCTACACCTTC
cdr3_aa: CASSLLDTGSGGYTF

d_call: NA
v_call: TRBV28
clone_size: NA
j_call: TRBJ1-6
cdr3_nt: TGTGCCAGCAGACTCTCCTTGAAAACGGCAGGGGTTTACTCACCCCTCCACTTT
cdr3_aa: CASRLSLKTAGVYSPLHF

d_call: TRBD2
v_call: TRBV5-4
clone_size: NA
j_call: TRBJ2-5
cdr3_nt: TGTGCCAGCAGCCCCGGGACTAGCGGGGGGGCCGCGACCCAGTACTTC
cdr3_aa: CASSPGTSGGAATQYF

d_call: TRBD2
v_call: TRBV28
clone_size: NA
j_call: TRBJ2-3
cdr3_nt: TGTGCCAGCAGAAGGACTAGCGGGAGACCAGATACGCAGTATTTT
cdr3_aa: CASRRTSGRPDTQYF

d_call: TRBD1
v_call: TRBV5-7
clone_size: few
j_call: TRBJ2-5
cdr3_nt: TGTGCCAGCAGCTTGGCGACAGGGACACAAGAGACCCAGTACTTC
cdr3_aa: CASSLATGTQETQYF

d_call: NA
v_call: TRBV18
clone_size: NA
j_call: TRBJ1-2
cdr3_nt: TGTGCCAGCTCACCCCAAACTAACAGGGCCTATGGCTACACCTTC
cdr3_aa: CASSPQTNRAYGYTF

d_call: NA
v_call: TRBV6-5
clone_size: NA
j_call: TRBJ2-3
cdr3_nt: TGTGCCAGCAGTTACCGAGGACTACCAAACACAGATACGCAGTATTTT
cdr3_aa: CASSYRGLPNTDTQYF

d_call: NA
v_call: TRBV5-6
clone_size: once
j_call: TRBJ2-7
cdr3_nt: TGTGCCAGCAGCTTTGCGAACGAGCAGTACTTC
cdr3_aa: CASSFANEQYF

d_call: NA
v_call: TRBV7-2
clone_size: NA
j_call: TRBJ1-2
cdr3_nt: TGTGCCAGCAGCTTAGGAGGGGACTCGGGTGGCTACACCTTC
cdr3_aa: CASSLGGDSGGYTF

d_call: NA
v_call: TRBV5-6
clone_size: NA
j_call: TRBJ1-2
cdr3_nt: TGTGCCAGCAGCCCCTCCCCAGGGAATTTGGATGGCTACACCTTC
cdr3_aa: CASSPSPGNLDGYTF

d_call: TRBD2
v_call: TRBV5-1
clone_size: few
j_call: TRBJ2-1
cdr3_nt: TGCGCCAGCAGCTCGGGACTAGCGGGGGTCAATGAGCAGTTCTTC
cdr3_aa: CASSSGLAGVNEQFF

d_call: NA
v_call: TRBV27
clone_size: NA
j_call: TRBJ2-3
cdr3_nt: TGTGCCAGCAGTTCTCCGAGATCTAGCACAGATACGCAGTATTTT
cdr3_aa: CASSSPRSSTDTQYF